The source of this T cell receptor beta chain is a study of early T cells in non-severe SARS-CoV-2 infection. Study-wide points: A preference for anti-spike CD8 responses marked VDJdb matching, which missed private and CD4 specificities.

This clonotype was counted ten times or more. Its antigen is not known. Individual cDNA molecules received unique molecular identifiers. In TCRdb, the 5' RACE reads were re-called with MiXCR into one record per CDR3 protein. The table shows 75,000 to 100,000 distinct CDR3 sequences, with around an eighth occurring only once. This sequence originates from an adult who was a healthcare worker with PCR-confirmed SARS-CoV-2 infection or an uninfected control (not recorded which). Sequenced material: whole blood.

The CDR3 region is CASSAGGNQPQHF. The CDR3 DNA reads as TGTGCCAGCAGTGCAGGGGGCAATCAGCCCCAGCATTTT. The chain employs TRBV28 and TRBJ1-5, with D perhaps TRBD1 (6 bases). This CDR3 region has 13 residues. Per germline, CDR1 MDHEN and CDR2 SYDVKM. Trimming shortened V by 5 bases and J by 2 bases, and 7 bases separated the two germline ends.